This T cell receptor beta chain stems from a study of cytomegalovirus exposure and HLA in healthy donors. Generated by immunoSEQ multiplex PCR, the TCRdb table keeps only in-frame clones and is missing some. The data hold some 190,000 clones, with roughly nine tenths observed a single time. Sequenced: PBMCs. The TCR was taken from a man aged 25-40 years in good health and CMV-seropositive.

CDR3 protein: CASSPGTSDAYEQYF. The CDR3 DNA sequence: TGTGCCAGCAGCCCGGGGACTAGCGATGCCTACGAGCAGTACTTC. V gene TRBV5-4 combines with J gene TRBJ2-7; 10 nucleotides align to TRBD2. V was clipped by 4 bases and J by 2 bases; unmatched bases: 6. There are 15 residues in the CDR3. Per germline, CDR1 SGHNT and CDR2 YYREEE (reference sequence). The full variable domain, with the rest looked up from reference TRBV5-4 and TRBJ2-7, is ETGVTQSPTHLIKTRGQQVTLRCSSQSGHNTVSWYQQALGQGPQFIFQYYREEENGRGNFPPRFSGLQFPNYSSELNVNALELDDSALYLCASSPGTSDAYEQYFGPGTRLTVT.